The T cell receptor (beta chain) described here comes from a study of blood T cell repertoires in COVID-19. Study-wide background: The origin of the acute and convalescent COVID-19 samples was the United States, Italy and Spain. The cDNA or gDNA used as material had been derived from T cells, B-cell-depleted T cells, or PBMCs.

The germline V gene encodes CDR1 MNHNS and CDR2 SASEGT. There are 14 residues in the CDR3. Trimming stripped 3 bases from V and 3 bases from J, with 9 bases between. Original handling: Amplified reference gene primers provided the basis for estimating nucleated cell counts. TCRdb's copy holds only in-frame clones and misses some; the assay was immunoSEQ multiplex PCR. D and trimming were read from the DNA, whereas the V and J calls and clone size are those reported in that table. The repertoire holds 310,000 or so clones, approximately 93% seen once, with 2.2% in the top ten. This clone has a single count. Patients in Seattle were enrolled during active infection, then followed longitudinally.

The chain couples TRBV6-1 to TRBJ1-5; tentatively, D is TRBD1 (6 bases). This receptor was identified in a woman in her twenties or thirties with COVID-19, enrolled during active disease. What was sequenced was peripheral blood. The CDR3 loop reads CASSEAGVNQPQHF. The CDR3 DNA is TGTGCCAGCAGTGAGGCAGGGGTCAATCAGCCCCAGCATTTT.